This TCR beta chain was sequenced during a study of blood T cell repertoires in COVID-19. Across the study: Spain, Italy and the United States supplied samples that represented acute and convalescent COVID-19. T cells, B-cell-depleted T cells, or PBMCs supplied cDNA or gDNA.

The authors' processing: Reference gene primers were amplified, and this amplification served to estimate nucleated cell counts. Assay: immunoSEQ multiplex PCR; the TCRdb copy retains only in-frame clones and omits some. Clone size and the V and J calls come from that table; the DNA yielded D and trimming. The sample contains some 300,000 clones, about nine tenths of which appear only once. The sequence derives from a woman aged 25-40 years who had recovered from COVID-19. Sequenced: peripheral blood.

CDR3 loop: CASSQIGDEKLFF. The CDR3 nucleotides read TGTGCCAGCAGCCAAATCGGGGATGAAAAACTGTTTTTT. This chain connects TRBV3-1 (or the pseudogene TRBV3-2) to TRBJ1-4; D is ambiguous. The germline gives CDR1 LGHDT, CDR2 YNNKEL (reference sequence). Trimming removed 2 bases from V and 6 bases from J, with 7 bases in between. This CDR3 region has 13 residues.